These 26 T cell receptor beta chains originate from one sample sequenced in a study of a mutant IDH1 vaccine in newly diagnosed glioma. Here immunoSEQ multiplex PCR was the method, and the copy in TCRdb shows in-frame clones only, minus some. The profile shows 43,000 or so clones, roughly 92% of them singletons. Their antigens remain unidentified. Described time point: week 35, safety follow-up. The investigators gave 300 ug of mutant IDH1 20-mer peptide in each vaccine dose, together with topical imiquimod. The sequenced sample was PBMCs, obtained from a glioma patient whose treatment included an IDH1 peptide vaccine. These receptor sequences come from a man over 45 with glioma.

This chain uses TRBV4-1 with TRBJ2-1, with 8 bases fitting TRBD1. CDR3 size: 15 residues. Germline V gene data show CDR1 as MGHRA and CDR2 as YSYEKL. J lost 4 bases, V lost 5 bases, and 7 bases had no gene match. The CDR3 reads CASSENRGKYNEQFF. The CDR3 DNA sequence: TGCGCCAGCAGCGAGAACAGGGGGAAGTACAATGAGCAGTTCTTC.

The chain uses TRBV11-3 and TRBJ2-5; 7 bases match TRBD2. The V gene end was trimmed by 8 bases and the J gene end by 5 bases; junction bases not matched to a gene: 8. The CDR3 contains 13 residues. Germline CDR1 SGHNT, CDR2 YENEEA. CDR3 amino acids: CASSTSEGETQYF. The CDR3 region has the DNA TGTGCCAGCTCAACTAGCGAAGGGGAGACCCAGTACTTC.

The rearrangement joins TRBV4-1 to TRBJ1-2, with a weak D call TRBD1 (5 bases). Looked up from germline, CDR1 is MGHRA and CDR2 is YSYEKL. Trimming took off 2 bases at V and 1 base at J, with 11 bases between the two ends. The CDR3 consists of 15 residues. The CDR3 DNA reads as TGCGCCAGCAGCCAACCCGGGACGGTTAACTATGGCTACACCTTC. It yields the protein CASSQPGTVNYGYTF.

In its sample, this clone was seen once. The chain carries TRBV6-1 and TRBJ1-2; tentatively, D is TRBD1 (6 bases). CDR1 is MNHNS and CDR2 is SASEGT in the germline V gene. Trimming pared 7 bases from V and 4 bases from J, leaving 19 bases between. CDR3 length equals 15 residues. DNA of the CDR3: TGTGCCAGCACCCGACAGGACGAGATTGTCTATGGCTACACCTTC. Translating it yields CASTRQDEIVYGYTF.

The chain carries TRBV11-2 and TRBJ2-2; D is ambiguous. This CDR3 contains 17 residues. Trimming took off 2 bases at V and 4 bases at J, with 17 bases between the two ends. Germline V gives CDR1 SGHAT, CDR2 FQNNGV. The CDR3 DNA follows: TGTGCCAGCAGCTTATCCCGCCGGTCGTGGGGCACCGGGGAGCTGTTTTTT. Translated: CASSLSRRSWGTGELFF. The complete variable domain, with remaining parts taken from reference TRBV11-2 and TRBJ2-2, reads EAGVAQSPRYKIIEKRQSVAFWCNPISGHATLYWYQQILGQGPKLLIQFQNNGVVDDSQLPKDRFSAERLKGVDSTLKIQPAKLEDSAVYLCASSLSRRSWGTGELFFGEGSRLTVL.

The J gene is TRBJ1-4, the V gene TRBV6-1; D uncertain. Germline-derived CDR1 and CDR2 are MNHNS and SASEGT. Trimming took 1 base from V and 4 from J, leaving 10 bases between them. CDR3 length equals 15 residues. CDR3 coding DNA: TGTGCCAGCAGTGAAGATCAATTTTATAATGAAAAACTGTTTTTT. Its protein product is CASSEDQFYNEKLFF.

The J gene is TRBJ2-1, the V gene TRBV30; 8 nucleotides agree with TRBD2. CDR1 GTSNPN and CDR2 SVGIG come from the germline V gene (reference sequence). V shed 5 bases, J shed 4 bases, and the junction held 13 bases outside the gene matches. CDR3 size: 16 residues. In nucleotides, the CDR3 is TGTGCCTGGGCCAGGCAGGGACTAGGCTCTTACAATGAGCAGTTCTTC. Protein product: CAWARQGLGSYNEQFF.

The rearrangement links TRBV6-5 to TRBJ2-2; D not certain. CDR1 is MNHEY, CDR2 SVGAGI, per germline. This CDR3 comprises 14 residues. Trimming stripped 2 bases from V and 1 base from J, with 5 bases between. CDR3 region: CASSYVQNTGELFF. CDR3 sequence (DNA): TGTGCCAGCAGTTACGTACAGAACACCGGGGAGCTGTTTTTT.

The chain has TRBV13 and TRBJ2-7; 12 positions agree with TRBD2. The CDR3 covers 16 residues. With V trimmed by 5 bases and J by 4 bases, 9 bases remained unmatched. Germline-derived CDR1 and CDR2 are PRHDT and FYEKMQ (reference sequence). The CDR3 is CASSLGLAGTRYEQYF. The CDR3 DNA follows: TGTGCCAGCAGCCTCGGACTAGCGGGAACCAGATACGAGCAGTACTTC.

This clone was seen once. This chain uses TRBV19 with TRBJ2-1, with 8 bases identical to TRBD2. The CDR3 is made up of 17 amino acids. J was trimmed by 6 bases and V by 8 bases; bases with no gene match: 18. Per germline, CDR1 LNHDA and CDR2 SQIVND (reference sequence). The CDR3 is CASRHPGGGRGGNEQFF. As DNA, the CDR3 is TGTGCCAGTCGCCACCCCGGGGGGGGCAGGGGCGGCAATGAGCAGTTCTTC.

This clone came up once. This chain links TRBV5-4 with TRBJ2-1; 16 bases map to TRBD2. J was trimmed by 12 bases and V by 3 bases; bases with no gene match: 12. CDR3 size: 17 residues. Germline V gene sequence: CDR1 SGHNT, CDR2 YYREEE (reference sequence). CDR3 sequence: CASSWAGTSGRGPGQFF. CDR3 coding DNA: TGTGCCAGCAGCTGGGCGGGGACTAGCGGGAGGGGACCAGGGCAGTTCTTC.

The CDR3 DNA sequence: TGTGCCTGGAGTGGGGGGGGGCATCAGCCCCAGCATTTT. Amino acid sequence: CAWSGGGHQPQHF. The V gene is TRBV30, the J gene TRBJ1-5; weak D call: TRBD1 (6 bases). Trimming removed 1 base at V and 5 bases at J, with 9 bases between. From germline, CDR1 is GTSNPN and CDR2 SVGIG (reference sequence). There are 13 residues in the CDR3. The variable domain in full, completed from reference TRBV30 and TRBJ1-5, reads SQTIHQWPATLVQPVGSPLSLECTVEGTSNPNLYWYRQAAGRGLQLLFYSVGIGQISSEVPQNLSASRPQDRQFILSSKKLLLSDSGFYLCAWSGGGHQPQHFGDGTRLSIL.

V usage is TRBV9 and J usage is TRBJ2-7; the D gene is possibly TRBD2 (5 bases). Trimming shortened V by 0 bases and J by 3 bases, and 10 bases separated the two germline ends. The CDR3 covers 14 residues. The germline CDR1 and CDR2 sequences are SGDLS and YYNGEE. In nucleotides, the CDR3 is TGTGCCAGCAGCGTAGGAGGGAGCGGCTACGAGCAGTACTTC. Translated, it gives CASSVGGSGYEQYF.

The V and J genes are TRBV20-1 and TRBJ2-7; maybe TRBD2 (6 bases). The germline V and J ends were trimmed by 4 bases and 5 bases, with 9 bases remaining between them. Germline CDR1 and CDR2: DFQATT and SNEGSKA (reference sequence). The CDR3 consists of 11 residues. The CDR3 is CSATRLDEQYF. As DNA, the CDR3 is TGCAGTGCTACCCGACTAGACGAGCAGTACTTC.

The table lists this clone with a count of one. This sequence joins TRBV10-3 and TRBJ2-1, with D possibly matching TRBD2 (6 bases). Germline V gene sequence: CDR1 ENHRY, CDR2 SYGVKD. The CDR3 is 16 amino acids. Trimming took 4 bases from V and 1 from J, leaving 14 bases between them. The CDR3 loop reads CAISGRDSLSYNEQFF. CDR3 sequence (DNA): TGTGCCATCAGTGGCCGGGACTCACTGTCCTACAATGAGCAGTTCTTC.

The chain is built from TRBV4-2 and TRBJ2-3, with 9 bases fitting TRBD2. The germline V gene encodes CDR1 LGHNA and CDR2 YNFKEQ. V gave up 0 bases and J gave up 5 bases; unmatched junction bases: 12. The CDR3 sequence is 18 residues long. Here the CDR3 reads CASSQDLMRGGLEDTQYF. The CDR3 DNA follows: TGTGCCAGCAGCCAAGATCTAATGCGGGGGGGCCTTGAAGATACGCAGTATTTT.

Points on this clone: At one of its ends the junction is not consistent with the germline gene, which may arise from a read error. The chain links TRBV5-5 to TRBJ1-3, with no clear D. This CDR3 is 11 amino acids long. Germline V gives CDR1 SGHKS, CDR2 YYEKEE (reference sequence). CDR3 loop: CASSRPGAWHF. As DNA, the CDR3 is TGTGCCAGCAGCCGACCGGGAGCGTGGCATTTT.

CDR3 nucleotides: TGCGCCAGCAGCCAATGGGAGGGGGAGGGAGATACGCAGTATTTT. It translates to CASSQWEGEGDTQYF. V and J are TRBV4-3 and TRBJ2-3, with a possible D match to TRBD2 (7 bases). Per the germline V gene, CDR1 is LGHNA and CDR2 is YSLEER. The CDR3 length is 15 residues. The ends were cut back, 2 bases at V and 5 bases at J, with 14 bases in the middle.

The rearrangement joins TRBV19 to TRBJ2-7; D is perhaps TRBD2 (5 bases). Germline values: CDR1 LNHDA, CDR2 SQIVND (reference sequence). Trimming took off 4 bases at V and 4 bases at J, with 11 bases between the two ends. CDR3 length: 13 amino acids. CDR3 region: CASSRRALYEQYF. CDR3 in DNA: TGTGCCAGTAGTAGGCGGGCCCTGTACGAGCAGTACTTC.

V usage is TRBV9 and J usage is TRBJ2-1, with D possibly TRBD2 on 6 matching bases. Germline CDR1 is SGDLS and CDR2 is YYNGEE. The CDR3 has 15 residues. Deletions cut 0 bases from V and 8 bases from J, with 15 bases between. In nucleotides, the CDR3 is TGTGCCAGCAGCGTAGGGTTTTTTCTAGCGCATGAGCAGTTCTTC. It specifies CASSVGFFLAHEQFF.

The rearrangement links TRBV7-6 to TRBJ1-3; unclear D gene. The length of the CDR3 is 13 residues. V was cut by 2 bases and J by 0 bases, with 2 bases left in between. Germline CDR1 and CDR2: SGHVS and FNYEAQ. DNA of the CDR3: TGTGCCAGCAGCTTAACCTCTGGAAACACCATATATTTT. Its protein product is CASSLTSGNTIYF.

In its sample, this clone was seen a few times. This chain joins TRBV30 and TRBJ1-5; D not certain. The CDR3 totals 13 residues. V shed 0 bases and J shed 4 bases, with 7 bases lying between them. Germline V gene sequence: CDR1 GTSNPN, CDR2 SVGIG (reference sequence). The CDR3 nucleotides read TGTGCCTGGAGTGTTTTCCAAAATCAGCCCCAGCATTTT. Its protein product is CAWSVFQNQPQHF.

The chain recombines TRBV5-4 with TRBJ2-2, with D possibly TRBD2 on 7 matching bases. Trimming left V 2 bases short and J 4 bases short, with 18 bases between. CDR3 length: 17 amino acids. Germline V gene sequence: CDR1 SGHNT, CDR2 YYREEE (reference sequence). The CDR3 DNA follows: TGTGCCAGCAGCTTTGGTCGAGGGGGGGCCGGCACCGGGGAGCTGTTTTTT. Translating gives CASSFGRGGAGTGELFF. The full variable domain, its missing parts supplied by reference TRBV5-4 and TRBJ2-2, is ETGVTQSPTHLIKTRGQQVTLRCSSQSGHNTVSWYQQALGQGPQFIFQYYREEENGRGNFPPRFSGLQFPNYSSELNVNALELDDSALYLCASSFGRGGAGTGELFFGEGSRLTVL.

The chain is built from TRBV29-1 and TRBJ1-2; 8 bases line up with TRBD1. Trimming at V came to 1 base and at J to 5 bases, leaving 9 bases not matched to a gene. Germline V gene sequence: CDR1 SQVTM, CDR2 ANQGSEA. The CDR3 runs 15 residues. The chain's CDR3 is CSVEGRGPEGYGYTF. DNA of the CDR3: TGCAGCGTTGAAGGCAGGGGGCCGGAAGGGTATGGCTACACCTTC. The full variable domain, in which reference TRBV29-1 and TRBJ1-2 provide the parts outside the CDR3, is SAVISQKPSRDICQRGTSLTIQCQVDSQVTMMFWYRQQPGQSLTLIATANQGSEATYESGFVIDKFPISRPNLTFSTLTVSNMSPEDSSIYLCSVEGRGPEGYGYTFGSGTRLTVV.

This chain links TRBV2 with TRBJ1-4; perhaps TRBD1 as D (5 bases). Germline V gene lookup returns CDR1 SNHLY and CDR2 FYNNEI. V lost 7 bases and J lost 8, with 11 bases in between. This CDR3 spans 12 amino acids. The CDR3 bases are TGTGCCAGCAATCGCAGGGACGAAAAACTGTTTTTT. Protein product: CASNRRDEKLFF.

CDR3 protein: CASSPASGGRDQQETQYF. CDR3 DNA: TGTGCCAGCAGCCCCGCCTCGGGAGGGCGAGACCAACAAGAGACCCAGTACTTC. The chain uses TRBV7-9 and TRBJ2-5; 8 bases map to TRBD2. The J segment lost 2 bases and the V segment lost 5 bases, leaving 16 bases of the junction unmatched. CDR3 length: 18 residues. Per the germline V gene, CDR1 is SEHNR and CDR2 is FQNEAQ (reference sequence).